A selection of T cell receptor beta chains follows, all from one sample in a study of OX40 agonist ivuxolimab in advanced cancers. The method was immunoSEQ multiplex PCR; TCRdb's version includes in-frame clones alone and lacks a portion of them. The profile shows some 41,000 clones, about 85% of them singletons. The sample here was CD4+ or CD8+ T cells sorted from blood, taken in a trial of the OX40 agonist ivuxolimab. These receptors came from an adult with an advanced solid tumor such as melanoma, head and neck, liver or kidney cancer. Each CDR3 is given with its conserved first and last residue. A D gene is named only where the DNA matches it firmly. The size of a clone is reported for some rows only, either as once, few or many, or as a class for expanded clones.

V gene,D gene,J gene,clone size,CDR3 protein,CDR3 DNA
TRBV4-1,TRBD2,TRBJ2-7,-,CASSSKGAGDEQYF,TGCGCCAGCAGCTCAAAGGGAGCGGGGGACGAGCAGTACTTC
TRBV6-5,TRBD2,TRBJ2-3,-,CASSYRLGGGGDTQYF,TGTGCCAGCAGTTACCGCCTCGGCGGGGGGGGAGATACGCAGTATTTT
TRBV6-1,-,TRBJ1-2,-,CASSRNRVYGYTF,TGTGCCAGCAGTCGTAACCGGGTCTATGGCTACACCTTC
TRBV2,-,TRBJ2-3,-,CASSRGADPDTQYF,TGTGCCAGCAGTAGGGGGGCCGACCCAGATACGCAGTATTTT
TRBV18,-,TRBJ2-2,-,CASSLRGAQILRNTGELFF,TGTGCCAGCTCTCTGAGGGGGGCACAGATCCTAAGAAACACCGGGGAGCTGTTTTTT
TRBV4-1,-,TRBJ2-2,-,CASSRWGTGELFF,TGCGCCAGCAGCCGATGGGGCACCGGGGAGCTGTTTTTT
TRBV5-6,TRBD1,TRBJ2-7,-,CASSVFRTGGNEQYF,TGTGCCAGCAGTGTCTTCCGGACAGGGGGCAACGAGCAGTACTTC
TRBV11-2,TRBD2,TRBJ2-5,-,CASSSGLAGGLETQYF,TGTGCCAGCAGCTCCGGACTAGCGGGGGGCTTGGAGACCCAGTACTTC
TRBV6-5,-,TRBJ1-4,-,CASSARALLDGKLFF,TGTGCCAGCAGTGCCCGGGCCCTGTTGGATGGAAAACTGTTTTTT
TRBV6-5,TRBD1,TRBJ2-7,once,CASSYSDRGRSEQYF,TGTGCCAGCAGTTACTCGGACAGGGGGCGATCCGAGCAGTACTTC
TRBV6-5,TRBD2,TRBJ2-2,-,CAGRGRGTGELFF,TGTGCTGGGAGGGGAAGGGGCACCGGGGAGCTGTTTTTT
TRBV10-3,-,TRBJ1-2,-,CAISENSGFYGYTF,TGTGCCATCAGTGAGAACTCGGGGTTCTATGGCTACACCTTC
TRBV6-1,-,TRBJ1-5,-,CASSGGGQPQHF,TGTGCCAGCAGTGGGGGAGGACAGCCCCAGCATTTT
TRBV7-8,TRBD1,TRBJ2-6,once,CASSLRGQGVSSGANVLTF,TGTGCCAGCAGCTTAAGGGGACAGGGGGTATCCTCTGGGGCCAACGTCCTGACTTTC
TRBV7-9,TRBD1,TRBJ1-5,-,CASSLDGQGNQPQHF,TGTGCCAGCAGCTTAGACGGACAGGGAAATCAGCCCCAGCATTTT
TRBV13,TRBD2,TRBJ2-3,-,CASSLLGLGGDTQYF,TGTGCCAGCAGCTTACTGGGACTCGGGGGGGATACGCAGTATTTT
TRBV7-6,-,TRBJ2-7,-,CASSLEGSTLYEQYF,TGTGCCAGCAGCCTAGAGGGGTCTACCCTTTACGAGCAGTACTTC
TRBV5-5,-,TRBJ1-1,-,CASSTFMGGTEAFF,TGTGCCAGCAGCACCTTCATGGGGGGCACTGAAGCTTTCTTT
TRBV2,TRBD1,TRBJ1-4,-,CASSTGGAGEKLFF,TGTGCCAGCAGTACAGGGGGCGCGGGTGAAAAACTGTTTTTT
TRBV5-6,TRBD2,TRBJ2-5,-,CASRLAGGLLETQYF,TGTGCCAGCAGACTAGCGGGGGGGCTTCTTGAGACCCAGTACTTC
TRBV7-2,-,TRBJ2-7,-,CASSLQKGGTYEQYF,TGTGCCAGCAGCTTACAGAAGGGGGGGACCTACGAGCAGTACTTC
TRBV19,-,TRBJ2-2,-,CASSRLALIGELFF,TGTGCCAGTAGTCGGCTAGCTTTAATCGGGGAGCTGTTTTTT
TRBV4-2,TRBD2,TRBJ2-2,-,CASSQDWGTSGALSRNTGELFF,TGTGCCAGCAGCCAAGATTGGGGGACTAGCGGGGCTTTGTCAAGGAACACCGGGGAGTTGTTTTTT
TRBV30,-,TRBJ1-2,few,CAWSTYRPGGYGYTF,TGTGCCTGGAGTACGTACCGCCCTGGGGGCTATGGCTACACCTTC
TRBV21-1,-,TRBJ2-7,-,CASSQESYEQYF,TGTGCCAGCAGCCAAGAAAGCTACGAGCAGTACTTC
TRBV18,-,TRBJ1-4,-,CASSRAGTNEKLFF,TGTGCCAGCTCACGGGCCGGGACTAATGAAAAACTGTTTTTT